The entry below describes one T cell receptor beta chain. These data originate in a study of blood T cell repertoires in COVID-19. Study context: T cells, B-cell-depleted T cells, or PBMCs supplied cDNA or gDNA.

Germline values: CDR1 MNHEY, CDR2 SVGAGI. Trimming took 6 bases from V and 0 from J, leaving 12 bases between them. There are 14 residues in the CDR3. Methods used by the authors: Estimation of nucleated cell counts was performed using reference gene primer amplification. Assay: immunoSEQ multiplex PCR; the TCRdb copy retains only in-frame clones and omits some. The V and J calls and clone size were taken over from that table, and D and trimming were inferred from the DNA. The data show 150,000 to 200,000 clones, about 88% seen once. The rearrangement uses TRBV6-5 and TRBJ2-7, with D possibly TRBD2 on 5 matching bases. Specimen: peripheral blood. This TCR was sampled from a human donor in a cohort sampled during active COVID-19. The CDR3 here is CASSPSGFSYEQYF. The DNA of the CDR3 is TGTGCCAGCAGCCCCAGCGGTTTCTCCTACGAGCAGTACTTC.